One and the same sample provided the 20 T cell receptor beta chains below, sequenced in a study of shared clonotypes between healthy human individuals. Terminally differentiated effector memory CD45RA+ cells were left out of the naive CD8 fraction, which was CD45RO-negative and positively selected for CCR7. TCRdb's copy holds only in-frame clones and misses some; the assay was immunoSEQ multiplex PCR. This table has roughly 600,000 clones, roughly 98% appearing once. The sample taken for sequencing was naive CD8+ T cells sorted from blood. The receptors stem from a man aged 25 to 45 in good health.

The chain joins TRBV27 to TRBJ1-4; no definite D call. CDR3 length equals 13 residues. Per germline, CDR1 MNHEY and CDR2 SMNVEV (reference sequence). V gave up 1 base and J gave up 8 bases, with 8 bases separating them. The CDR3 here is CASSLWFSEKLFF. The CDR3 DNA reads as TGTGCCAGCAGTTTATGGTTCTCGGAAAAACTGTTTTTT.

The CDR3 reads CASSADGTSGSDEQFF. In DNA form, the CDR3 reads TGTGCCAGCAGCGCCGACGGGACTAGCGGGAGTGATGAGCAGTTCTTC. The chain carries TRBV7-3 and TRBJ2-1, with 14 bases that match TRBD2. V lost 5 bases, J lost 8 bases, and 8 bases stayed unmatched. The CDR3 consists of 16 residues. Germline values: CDR1 SGHTA, CDR2 FQGTGA.

As for this clone: Other nucleotide sequences from this sample produce the same CDR3. The V and J genes are TRBV27 and TRBJ1-5; D ambiguous. This CDR3 comprises 13 residues. V was pared by 2 bases and J by 4 bases, with 6 bases between. Per germline, CDR1 MNHEY and CDR2 SMNVEV (reference sequence). Here the CDR3 reads CASSLGVNQPQHF. CDR3 nucleotide sequence: TGTGCCAGCAGTTTAGGGGTTAATCAGCCCCAGCATTTT.

The gene calls are TRBV9 and TRBJ1-2; maybe TRBD1 (6 bases). Trimming cost V 7 bases and J 3 bases, with 19 bases left between them. The germline V gene has CDR1 SGDLS and CDR2 YYNGEE. The CDR3 spans 15 residues. CDR3 nucleotides: TGTGCCAGCGGACCTCTCTTGGGGGGCCACTATGGCTACACCTTC. Translating it yields CASGPLLGGHYGYTF.

The gene calls are TRBV27 and TRBJ2-1; TRBD2 agrees at 9 bases. Trimming took 0 bases from V and 7 from J; bases not matched to a gene: 7. The CDR3 loop spans 16 amino acids. In germline, CDR1 is MNHEY, CDR2 SMNVEV (reference sequence). The CDR3 here is CASSLSAGGPKNEQFF. DNA for the CDR3: TGTGCCAGCAGTTTATCTGCGGGAGGGCCGAAAAATGAGCAGTTCTTC.

V usage is TRBV5-5 and J usage is TRBJ2-7; the match to TRBD1 covers 9 bases. J lost 5 bases, V lost 1 base, and 4 bases had no gene match. In germline, CDR1 is SGHKS, CDR2 YYEKEE (reference sequence). The CDR3 totals 14 residues. CDR3 in DNA: TGTGCCAGCAGCTTGCGGGACAGGGACCACGAGCAGTACTTC. This gives the protein CASSLRDRDHEQYF. The full variable domain, completed using reference TRBV5-5 and TRBJ2-7, is DAGVTQSPTHLIKTRGQQVTLRCSPISGHKSVSWYQQVLGQGPQFIFQYYEKEERGRGNFPDRFSARQFPNYSSELNVNALLLGDSALYLCASSLRDRDHEQYFGPGTRLTVT.

This sequence joins TRBV7-9 and TRBJ1-2, with 9 bases that match TRBD1. CDR1 and CDR2 from the germline V gene are SEHNR and FQNEAQ (reference sequence). J gave up 4 bases and V 0 bases, and 6 bases lay outside the gene matches. The CDR3 has 16 amino acids. The CDR3 region is CASSLAGTGLFYGYTF. CDR3 nucleotides: TGTGCCAGCAGCTTAGCCGGGACAGGGCTTTTCTATGGCTACACCTTC.

V usage is TRBV5-4 and J usage is TRBJ1-1; D perhaps matches TRBD1 (5 bases). V was shortened by 1 base and J by 7 bases, with 11 bases between the two germline ends. Germline CDR1 SGHNT, CDR2 YYREEE (reference sequence). The CDR3 runs to 13 residues. The CDR3 sequence is CASSLRGAGEAFF. Here the CDR3 DNA reads TGTGCCAGCAGCTTGCGGGGCGCGGGTGAAGCTTTCTTT. Full variable domain (remainder filled in from reference TRBV5-4 and TRBJ1-1): ETGVTQSPTHLIKTRGQQVTLRCSSQSGHNTVSWYQQALGQGPQFIFQYYREEENGRGNFPPRFSGLQFPNYSSELNVNALELDDSALYLCASSLRGAGEAFFGQGTRLTVV.

The J gene is TRBJ1-2, the V gene TRBV5-1; 9 bases match TRBD1. The CDR3 is 13 amino acids. In germline, CDR1 is SGHRS, CDR2 YFSETQ. With V trimmed by 3 bases and J by 7 bases, 4 bases remained unmatched. This CDR3 is CASSYGTGSGYTF. The DNA for the CDR3 is TGCGCCAGCAGCTACGGGACAGGGTCTGGCTACACCTTC.

The chain recombines TRBV7-9 with TRBJ2-1, with D possibly matching TRBD1 (6 bases). Germline V CDR1 and CDR2: SEHNR, FQNEAQ (reference sequence). This CDR3 is 15 amino acids long. CDR3 DNA: TGTGAGGGGGATCCTCTTCAAAGCTCCTACAATGAGCAGTTCTTC. Protein: CEGDPLQSSYNEQFF.

A note on this clone: Within the sample, other DNA sequences also encode this same CDR3. The chain employs TRBV4-1 and TRBJ1-1, with D uncertain. This CDR3 spans 13 amino acids. Trimming took 1 base from V and 5 from J, leaving 8 bases between them. Germline loops: CDR1 MGHRA, CDR2 YSYEKL. The CDR3 here is CASSQVGRTEAFF. CDR3 bases: TGCGCCAGCAGCCAAGTAGGGCGGACTGAAGCTTTCTTT.

Comment on this clone: Different DNA sequences within this sample yield the same CDR3. J is TRBJ1-2 and V is TRBV20-1; no clear D. With 3 bases removed from V and 1 base from J, the gap between germline ends came to 3 bases. The CDR3 has 11 residues. Looked up from germline, CDR1 is DFQATT and CDR2 is SNEGSKA (reference sequence). DNA for the CDR3: TGCAGTGCTAGTAGTAACTATGGCTACACCTTC. Translated, it gives CSASSNYGYTF.

CDR3: CASRDNYGYTF. The CDR3 DNA follows: TGTGCCAGCAGGGACAACTATGGCTACACCTTC. The J gene is TRBJ1-2, the V gene TRBV27; unclear D gene. The CDR3 has 11 amino acids. Trimming cost V 6 bases and J 2 bases, with 4 bases left between them. CDR1 and CDR2 from the germline V gene are MNHEY and SMNVEV (reference sequence).

The chain couples TRBV6-5 to TRBJ1-2; perhaps TRBD1 as D (6 bases). The V gene lost 2 bases and the J gene lost 2 bases, with 9 bases spanning the gap. The CDR3 loop spans 14 amino acids. The germline V gene encodes CDR1 MNHEY and CDR2 SVGAGI. In nucleotides, the CDR3 is TGTGCCAGCAGTTACATGGGGGGCAACTATGGCTACACCTTC. This codes for CASSYMGGNYGYTF.

The table lists this clone with a count of one. This sequence joins TRBV13 and TRBJ2-7, with TRBD2 matching over 8 bases. The CDR3 length is 19 residues. CDR1 and CDR2 from the germline V gene are PRHDT and FYEKMQ (reference sequence). After removal of 2 bases from V and 2 bases from J, the junction contained 17 bases not matched to a gene. CDR3 in amino acids: CASSLMSGALLAGAYEQYF. DNA for the CDR3: TGTGCCAGCAGCTTAATGTCTGGAGCGTTGCTAGCGGGCGCCTACGAGCAGTACTTC.

The CDR3 bases are TGTGCCAGCAGCCAAGATCTGGGCAGAAGGGTCTACGAGCAGTACTTC. It is translated as CASSQDLGRRVYEQYF. The V gene is TRBV14, the J gene TRBJ2-7; D ambiguous. V was cut by 0 bases and J by 3 bases, with 15 bases left in between. CDR3 size: 16 residues. The germline CDR1 and CDR2 sequences are SGHDN and FVKESK.

The V call is TRBV14, the J call TRBJ2-7; D call uncertain. Germline CDR1 SGHDN, CDR2 FVKESK. The germline V and J ends were trimmed by 4 bases and 0 bases, with 10 bases remaining between them. The CDR3 loop spans 14 amino acids. Written as DNA, the CDR3 is TGTGCCAGCAGCCCTGCGACTGACTCCTACGAGCAGTACTTC. Amino acid sequence: CASSPATDSYEQYF. Based on the CDR3 plus reference TRBV14 and TRBJ2-7, the full variable domain is EAGVTQFPSHSVIEKGQTVTLRCDPISGHDNLYWYRRVMGKEIKFLLHFVKESKQDESGMPNNRFLAERTGGTYSTLKVQPAELEDSGVYFCASSPATDSYEQYFGPGTRLTVT.

In this sample, this clone turned up once. This CDR3 is CASSLTEGLGNQPQHF. The CDR3 DNA is TGTGCCAGCAGTTTAACTGAGGGACTCGGCAATCAGCCCCAGCATTTT. The chain is built from TRBV28 and TRBJ1-5; D might be TRBD1 (5 bases). CDR1 and CDR2 (germline): MDHEN, SYDVKM. The V end was cut by 2 bases, the J end by 2 bases, with 13 bases between. The CDR3 contains 16 residues.

The CDR3 DNA follows: TGTGCCAGTAGTATGGGACAAGCTCTTTCCAATCAGCCCCAGCATTTT. Amino acids: CASSMGQALSNQPQHF. V and J are TRBV19 and TRBJ1-5; tentatively, D is TRBD1 (6 bases). The CDR3 has 16 amino acids. In germline, CDR1 is LNHDA, CDR2 SQIVND (reference sequence). V lost 3 bases and J lost 3, with 15 bases in between.

The genes are TRBV27 and TRBJ2-7, with 10 nucleotides matching TRBD2. V was pared by 4 bases and J by 4 bases, with 1 base of the junction left unmatched. The CDR3 contains 13 residues. In germline, CDR1 is MNHEY, CDR2 SMNVEV (reference sequence). Written as DNA, the CDR3 is TGTGCCAGCAGTTCTAGCGGGAGATACGAGCAGTACTTC. Protein: CASSSSGRYEQYF.